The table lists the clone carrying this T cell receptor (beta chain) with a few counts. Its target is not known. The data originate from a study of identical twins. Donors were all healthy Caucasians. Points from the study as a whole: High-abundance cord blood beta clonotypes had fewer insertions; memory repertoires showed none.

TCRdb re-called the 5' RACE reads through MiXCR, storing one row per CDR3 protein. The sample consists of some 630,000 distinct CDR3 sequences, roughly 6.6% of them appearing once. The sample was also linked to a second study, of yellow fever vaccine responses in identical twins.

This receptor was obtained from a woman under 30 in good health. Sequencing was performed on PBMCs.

This CDR3 reads CAISDPGTGSNTGELFF. The DNA for the CDR3 is TGTGCCATCAGTGATCCCGGGACAGGCTCGAACACCGGGGAGCTGTTTTTT. The chain has TRBV10-3 and TRBJ2-2, with TRBD1 matching over 8 bases. J gave up 0 bases and V 3 bases, and 6 bases lay outside the gene matches. The CDR3 sequence is 17 residues long. Per the germline V gene, CDR1 is ENHRY and CDR2 is SYGVKD.